Listed here are 8 T cell receptor beta chains from one sample, sequenced in a study of blood T cell repertoires in COVID-19. The method was immunoSEQ multiplex PCR; TCRdb's version includes in-frame clones alone and lacks a portion of them. In the table there are some 240,000 clones, about 81% of which are singletons. The source material was PBMCs or T cells enriched from blood (not recorded which). The receptors were sampled from a man aged 25-45 years with acute COVID-19.

The chain links TRBV30 to TRBJ1-2; 8 positions agree with TRBD1. CDR3 length: 13 residues. CDR1 and CDR2 from the germline V gene are GTSNPN and SVGIG (reference sequence). Trimming took 1 base from V and 4 from J; bases not matched to a gene: 2. CDR3 amino acids: CAWSATGGYGYTF. In DNA, the CDR3 is TGTGCCTGGAGTGCTACAGGGGGCTATGGCTACACCTTC.

V is TRBV2 and J is TRBJ2-7; TRBD2 agrees at 12 bases. Losses at the gene ends were 6 bases for V and 0 bases for J; bases not matched to a gene: 9. Germline lookup yields CDR1 SNHLY and CDR2 FYNNEI. The CDR3 is 17 residues long. The CDR3 sequence is CASSNRLAGDVSYEQYV. The CDR3, as DNA: TGTGCCAGCAGCAACAGACTAGCGGGGGACGTCTCCTACGAGCAGTACGTC.

The table lists this clone with a count of one. This chain connects TRBV29-1 to TRBJ1-4; 9 positions match TRBD1. The CDR3 loop spans 15 amino acids. Germline V gene data show CDR1 as SQVTM and CDR2 as ANQGSEA. V lost 2 bases to trimming and J lost 11 bases; unmatched junction nucleotides: 12. CDR3 amino acids: CSVELPGQGVWKLFF. In nucleotides, the CDR3 is TGCAGCGTTGAACTCCCGGGACAGGGAGTATGGAAACTGTTTTTT.

The rearrangement uses TRBV5-4 and TRBJ1-2, with D perhaps matching TRBD1 (5 bases). This CDR3 is 13 amino acids long. Between the trimmed V and J ends, which lost 4 bases and 5 bases, there was a span of 12 bases. Looked up from germline, CDR1 is SGHNT and CDR2 is YYREEE (reference sequence). The CDR3, as DNA: TGTGCCAGCAGCGTCGGACACCTATATGGCTACACCTTC. Protein sequence: CASSVGHLYGYTF.

CDR3: CASSLVLETQYF. As DNA, the CDR3 is TGTGCCAGCAGCTTAGTTCTGGAGACCCAGTACTTC. The chain recombines TRBV11-2 with TRBJ2-5, with D unclear. CDR3 length: 12 amino acids. V lost 1 base and J 5 bases, leaving 5 bases between the germline ends. Germline CDR1 is SGHAT and CDR2 is FQNNGV.

This clone was counted only a few times. The genes are TRBV6-5 and TRBJ2-1, with 11 positions matching TRBD2. Per the germline V gene, CDR1 is MNHEY and CDR2 is SVGAGI. The V gene end was trimmed by 6 bases and the J gene end by 5 bases; junction bases not matched to a gene: 3. CDR3 length: 14 amino acids. The CDR3 DNA reads as TGTGCCAGCAGAGGACTAGCGGGTAACAATGAGCAGTTCTTC. Protein sequence: CASRGLAGNNEQFF.

This clone was counted once. The V gene is TRBV2, the J gene TRBJ1-5; D uncertain. The CDR3 runs to 15 residues. Trimming took 2 bases from V and 4 from J, leaving 12 bases between them. From germline, CDR1 is SNHLY and CDR2 FYNNEI. The CDR3: CASSETFGFNQPQHF. CDR3 nucleotide sequence: TGTGCCAGCAGTGAAACCTTCGGGTTTAATCAGCCCCAGCATTTT.

The CDR3, as DNA: TGTGCCAGCAGCTTCCCCGGGCAGGGCGTGGGTGAGCAGTTCTTC. It yields the protein CASSFPGQGVGEQFF. V is TRBV11-3 and J is TRBJ2-1, with D possibly TRBD1 on 5 matching bases. Germline V CDR1 and CDR2: SGHNT, YENEEA. This CDR3 region has 15 residues. Between the trimmed V and J ends, which lost 3 bases and 9 bases, there was a span of 18 bases.